What follows are 22 T cell receptor beta chains derived from one specimen sequenced in a study of early T cells in non-severe SARS-CoV-2 infection. MiXCR, applied by TCRdb to the 5' RACE reads, yields one record per CDR3 protein. There are roughly 40,000 distinct CDR3 sequences in the sample; over 4.5% occur only once, and approximately 5% lies in the top ten. Input material: whole blood. Source of these receptors: an adult who was a healthcare worker with PCR-confirmed SARS-CoV-2 infection or an uninfected control (not recorded which).

This clonotype was observed many times. This rearrangement joins TRBV29-1 to TRBJ2-7, with 8 bases that match TRBD2. Germline CDR1 SQVTM, CDR2 ANQGSEA. The V and J ends lost 6 bases and 5 bases, in that order; junction bases with no gene match: 12. This CDR3 contains 14 residues. CDR3 nucleotide sequence: TGCAGCGTCCAAAGACTAGCGCTGGGGAACGAGCAGTACTTC. As protein: CSVQRLALGNEQYF.

This clonotype has more than one count but fewer than ten. The chain joins TRBV2 to TRBJ1-4; 7 bases are a match to TRBD1. Germline values: CDR1 SNHLY, CDR2 FYNNEI. There are 14 residues in the CDR3. Trimming at V came to 6 bases and at J to 2 bases, leaving 3 bases not matched to a gene. CDR3 sequence: CASSEGQTNEKLFF. The CDR3 region has the DNA TGTGCCAGCAGCGAGGGACAGACTAATGAAAAACTGTTTTTT.

This clonotype has ten or more counts. This chain links TRBV6-5 with TRBJ2-1; TRBD2 aligns across 11 bases. Trimming removed 5 bases from V and 7 bases from J; junction bases left unmatched: 4. The CDR3 contains 14 residues. Germline V lookup: CDR1 MNHEY, CDR2 SVGAGI. This chain's CDR3 is CASSTSGRSNEQFF. DNA for the CDR3: TGTGCCAGCAGTACTAGCGGGAGAAGTAATGAGCAGTTCTTC.

This clonotype was recorded many times. The gene calls are TRBV24-1 and TRBJ2-7; 9 positions agree with TRBD1. The trim removed 5 bases at V and 5 bases at J, leaving 9 bases unmatched. Germline CDR1 KGHDR, CDR2 SFDVKD. The CDR3 length is 15 residues. The CDR3 region is CATSARTGVSHEQYF. CDR3 in DNA: TGTGCCACCAGTGCCAGGACAGGGGTAAGCCACGAGCAGTACTTC.

The chain links TRBV12-3 or TRBV12-4 to TRBJ1-1, with 9 bases fitting TRBD1. The CDR3 is 14 amino acids. Trimming removed 5 bases from V and 3 bases from J; junction bases left unmatched: 4. The CDR3 region has the DNA TGTGCCAGCAGTCTGGACAGGGGTTACACTGAAGCTTTCTTT. This codes for CASSLDRGYTEAFF.

This clonotype was seen ten or more times. V gene TRBV27 combines with J gene TRBJ2-3; 7 bases align to TRBD1. This CDR3 region has 14 residues. Per the germline V gene, CDR1 is MNHEY and CDR2 is SMNVEV (reference sequence). V was pared by 6 bases and J by 4 bases, with 7 bases of the junction left unmatched. The CDR3 protein is CASSLLGQPDTQYF. The CDR3 DNA sequence: TGTGCCAGCAGCCTCCTGGGACAGCCAGATACGCAGTATTTT.

This clonotype was counted many times. V gene TRBV28 combines with J gene TRBJ2-3; D is possibly TRBD2 (6 bases). From germline, CDR1 is MDHEN and CDR2 SYDVKM. The CDR3 extends over 22 amino acids. V gave up 2 bases and J gave up 7 bases, with 37 bases separating them. The CDR3 DNA follows: TGTGCCAGCAGTTTACTTGAAGGTCGGAGACGGGAGTCGACGGGAGAGGGGAATACGCAGTATTTT. It is translated as CASSLLEGRRRESTGEGNTQYF.

The genes are TRBV11-1 and TRBJ2-5; 14 bases map to TRBD2. The germline V gene has CDR1 SGHAT and CDR2 FQDESV (reference sequence). Trimming took 6 bases from V and 4 from J; bases not matched to a gene: 4. This CDR3 is 15 amino acids long. The CDR3 bases are TGTGCCAGCAGTGGGACTAGCGGGAGCGGAGAGACCCAGTACTTC. This sequence encodes CASSGTSGSGETQYF.

This clonotype was recorded at least ten times. This sequence joins TRBV7-3 and TRBJ2-7; a weak D match, TRBD2 (5 bases). From germline, CDR1 is SGHTA and CDR2 FQGTGA. The CDR3 consists of 11 residues. V lost 8 bases and J 4 bases, leaving 9 bases between the germline ends. The CDR3 DNA reads as TGTGCCAGCGGGAGTGGTTACGAGCAGTACTTC. It translates to CASGSGYEQYF.

The chain joins TRBV3-1 to TRBJ2-7, with D unclear. Trimming took 3 bases from V and 0 from J, leaving 3 bases between them. CDR3 length: 12 amino acids. In germline, CDR1 is LGHDT, CDR2 YNNKEL (reference sequence). CDR3 sequence (DNA): TGTGCCAGCAGCCAGGGCTCCTACGAGCAGTACTTC. This sequence encodes CASSQGSYEQYF.

This clonotype was recorded at least ten times. The chain recombines TRBV29-1 with TRBJ2-3; D is possibly TRBD1 or TRBD2 (5 bases each). V was clipped by 7 bases and J by 4 bases, with 15 bases between them. This CDR3 is built from 13 residues. CDR1 SQVTM and CDR2 ANQGSEA come from the germline V gene. The CDR3 protein is CSGRAGGADTQYF. The CDR3 DNA follows: TGCAGCGGCAGGGCGGGTGGGGCAGATACGCAGTATTTT.

This clonotype was recorded many times. The chain links TRBV29-1 to TRBJ2-5, with TRBD1 matching over 10 bases. The CDR3 covers 12 residues. Germline CDR1 is SQVTM and CDR2 is ANQGSEA. V was clipped by 5 bases and J by 4 bases; unmatched bases: 1. The CDR3 loop reads CSVWDRGETQYF. The CDR3 nucleotides read TGCAGCGTTTGGGACAGGGGAGAGACCCAGTACTTC.

In this sample, this clonotype turned up many times. The chain couples TRBV4-2 to TRBJ2-7, with TRBD1 matching over 10 bases. V dropped 6 bases and J dropped 6; count of bases not matched to a gene: 14. This CDR3 has 16 residues. Looked up from germline, CDR1 is LGHNA and CDR2 is YNFKEQ. In DNA form, the CDR3 reads TGTGCCAGCAGGATTGATGCCGGGACAGGGGCTGGCGAGCAGTACTTC. Translating gives CASRIDAGTGAGEQYF.

This clonotype was detected many times. This chain connects TRBV7-9 to TRBJ2-5; TRBD2 agrees at 9 bases. The CDR3 runs 15 residues. CDR1 is SEHNR, CDR2 FQNEAQ, per germline (reference sequence). The V segment lost 2 bases and the J segment 3 bases; nucleotides outside the gene matches: 4. The CDR3 sequence: CASSLRGLAKETQYF. In DNA, the CDR3 is TGTGCCAGCAGCTTAAGGGGACTAGCCAAAGAGACCCAGTACTTC.

Ten or more counts support this clonotype. V gene TRBV6-2 or TRBV6-3 combines with J gene TRBJ2-7, with D tentatively TRBD1 (5 bases). Between the trimmed V and J ends, which lost 5 bases and 3 bases, there was a span of 5 bases. The CDR3 length is 11 residues. CDR1 is MNHEY and CDR2 is SVGEGT in the germline V gene. The CDR3, as DNA: TGTGCCAGCAGTGACAGCTACGAGCAGTACTTC. Translation: CASSDSYEQYF.

This clonotype was observed many times. The chain links TRBV5-6 to TRBJ1-1, with D tentatively TRBD1 (5 bases). The CDR3 totals 14 residues. CDR1 is SGHDT and CDR2 is YYEEEE in the germline V gene. Between the trimmed V and J ends, which lost 4 bases and 2 bases, there was a span of 12 bases. The CDR3 region has the DNA TGTGCCAGCAGCCCCCGGGGGGGAAACACTGAAGCTTTCTTT. Its translation is CASSPRGGNTEAFF. The complete variable domain, with remaining parts taken from reference TRBV5-6 and TRBJ1-1, reads DAGVTQSPTHLIKTRGQQVTLRCSPKSGHDTVSWYQQALGQGPQFIFQYYEEEERQRGNFPDRFSGHQFPNYSSELNVNALLLGDSALYLCASSPRGGNTEAFFGQGTRLTVV.

A few counts support this clonotype. The J gene is TRBJ2-1, the V gene TRBV12-3 or TRBV12-4; no firm D call. The CDR3 extends over 12 amino acids. The V gene lost 1 base and the J gene lost 9 bases, with 7 bases spanning the gap. The CDR3: CASSLVRIEQFF. The DNA of the CDR3 is TGTGCCAGCAGTTTAGTTAGGATTGAGCAGTTCTTC.

V gene TRBV7-3 combines with J gene TRBJ1-6; 7 bases are shared with TRBD1. V was pared by 0 bases and J by 7 bases, with 3 bases of the junction left unmatched. Looked up from germline, CDR1 is SGHTA and CDR2 is FQGTGA. This CDR3 contains 15 residues. This CDR3 reads CASSLTLGQNSPLHF. CDR3 coding DNA: TGTGCCAGCAGCTTAACGTTGGGACAGAATTCACCCCTCCACTTT.

This clonotype was recorded many times. The chain carries TRBV11-2 and TRBJ1-6; 7 bases align to TRBD1. Looked up from germline, CDR1 is SGHAT and CDR2 is FQNNGV. The ends lost 5 bases at V and 8 bases at J; junction bases unmatched: 6. This CDR3 has 14 amino acids. CDR3 sequence (DNA): TGTGCCAGCAGCACGAACAGGGGACATTCACCCCTCCACTTT. Translation: CASSTNRGHSPLHF.

This clonotype came up many times. The DNA for the CDR3 is TGTGCCAGCAGCCCAGGCAGCACCATATATTTT. It encodes CASSPGSTIYF. This rearrangement joins TRBV7-2 to TRBJ1-3; D is ambiguous. Germline lookup yields CDR1 SGHTA and CDR2 FQGNSA. V was cut by 5 bases and J by 9 bases, with 8 bases left in between. This CDR3 spans 11 amino acids.

The chain joins TRBV5-1 to TRBJ2-1; TRBD2 matches 7 bases. From germline, CDR1 is SGHRS and CDR2 YFSETQ. After removal of 4 bases from V and 6 bases from J, the junction contained 10 bases not matched to a gene. The CDR3 spans 15 residues. The CDR3 bases are TGCGCCAGCAGCCCAACCCGCCGGGAGGTCAATGAGCAGTTCTTC. Its protein is CASSPTRREVNEQFF. The full variable domain, with the rest looked up from reference TRBV5-1 and TRBJ2-1, is KAGVTQTPRYLIKTRGQQVTLSCSPISGHRSVSWYQQTPGQGLQFLFEYFSETQRNKGNFPGRFSGRQFSNSRSEMNVSTLELGDSALYLCASSPTRREVNEQFFGPGTRLTVL.

This clonotype was seen many times. The CDR3 reads CASSQREQYF. CDR3 in DNA: TGTGCCAGCAGCCAACGAGAGCAGTACTTC. The V call is TRBV11-2, the J call TRBJ2-7; D gene uncertain. The germline CDR1 and CDR2 sequences are SGHAT and FQNNGV. The CDR3 extends over 10 amino acids. The V gene lost 5 bases and the J gene lost 7 bases, with 6 bases spanning the gap.